The 10 T cell receptor beta chains in this list originate from one sample, sequenced in a study of shared clonotypes between healthy human individuals. The data were produced by immunoSEQ multiplex PCR, yet TCRdb's version contains in-frame clones alone and is incomplete. The table records approximately 88,000 clones, 68% of them present only once. The specimen sequenced was memory CD8+ T cells sorted from blood. Subset defined: CD45RO+ cells pooled with CCR7-negative TemRA cells. The receptor source for this set is a man in his thirties or forties in good health.

This clone has ten or more counts. This sequence joins TRBV6-4 and TRBJ2-3; TRBD2 matches at 10 bases. With V trimmed by 5 bases and J by 0 bases, 2 bases remained unmatched. Germline CDR1 is MRHNA and CDR2 is SNTAGT. The CDR3 extends over 15 amino acids. In DNA, the CDR3 is TGTGCCAGCAGTTCGACTAGCGGGAGCACAGATACGCAGTATTTT. Protein: CASSSTSGSTDTQYF.

The chain has TRBV7-9 and TRBJ2-1; 7 bases map to TRBD1. The CDR3 contains 16 residues. Germline values: CDR1 SEHNR, CDR2 FQNEAQ (reference sequence). The V gene end was trimmed by 5 bases and the J gene end by 10 bases; junction bases not matched to a gene: 17. The CDR3, as DNA: TGTGCCAGCAGCCTACTGAAGACAGGGTCTTGGGAGGAGCAGTTCTTC. Translating it yields CASSLLKTGSWEEQFF.

A single count supports this clone. The chain uses TRBV10-3 and TRBJ2-7; D remains unclear. With 0 bases removed from V and 13 bases from J, the gap between germline ends came to 19 bases. The CDR3 consists of 14 residues. Per germline, CDR1 ENHRY and CDR2 SYGVKD. The CDR3 DNA follows: TGTGCCATCAGTGAGTCGACGTCTGGATGGATTCGTTACTTC. Protein: CAISESTSGWIRYF.

V and J are TRBV27 and TRBJ2-4; D is perhaps TRBD1 (6 bases). Trimming stripped 4 bases from V and 0 bases from J, with 13 bases between. The CDR3 contains 16 residues. CDR1 is MNHEY and CDR2 is SMNVEV in the germline V gene (reference sequence). The CDR3 here is CASSWGTQGAKNIQYF. Here the CDR3 DNA reads TGTGCCAGCAGTTGGGGAACACAGGGAGCCAAAAACATTCAGTACTTC.

V and J are TRBV13 and TRBJ2-7, with D unclear. This CDR3 is built from 16 residues. V lost 0 bases to trimming and J lost 1 base, with 13 bases between them. The germline gives CDR1 PRHDT, CDR2 FYEKMQ (reference sequence). The CDR3, as DNA: TGTGCCAGCAGCTTAGGGGCCCTTGGTAGATCCTACGAGCAGTACTTC. Encoded protein: CASSLGALGRSYEQYF.

V usage is TRBV28 and J usage is TRBJ2-7; D may match TRBD1 or TRBD2 (5 bases each). Germline-derived CDR1 and CDR2 are MDHEN and SYDVKM. The CDR3 runs 15 residues. V was trimmed by 4 bases and J by 3 bases, leaving 16 bases between them. CDR3 residues: CASSSRRDDHYEQYF. CDR3 sequence (DNA): TGTGCCAGCAGTTCCCGCCGGGACGATCACTACGAGCAGTACTTC. The variable domain in full, completed from reference TRBV28 and TRBJ2-7, reads DVKVTQSSRYLVKRTGEKVFLECVQDMDHENMFWYRQDPGLGLRLIYFSYDVKMKEKGDIPEGYSVSREKKERFSLILESASTNQTSMYLCASSSRRDDHYEQYFGPGTRLTVT.

The V gene is TRBV10-3, the J gene TRBJ2-7, with D hard to call. Germline CDR1 and CDR2: ENHRY and SYGVKD. V lost 7 bases and J lost 3, with 13 bases in between. The CDR3 spans 13 residues. CDR3 sequence reads: CAIKVQENYEQYF. CDR3 DNA sequence: TGTGCCATCAAAGTTCAGGAAAACTACGAGCAGTACTTC.

Regarding this clone: Sequence at one end of the junction differs from germline and may be a read error. The chain has TRBV5-3 and TRBJ2-2; 8 bases map to TRBD2. TRBV5-3 carries the ORF label, with uncertain function. This CDR3 region has 15 residues. The CDR3 protein is CASSFELAETGELFF. The CDR3 nucleotides are TGTGCCAGCAGCTTTGAACTAGCGGAAACCGGGGAGCTGTTTTTT.

The chain joins TRBV7-9 to TRBJ2-7; 7 bases align to TRBD2. The trim removed 5 bases at V and 1 base at J, leaving 8 bases unmatched. The CDR3 is 15 amino acids. The germline V gene encodes CDR1 SEHNR and CDR2 FQNEAQ (reference sequence). This CDR3 reads CASSPREALSYEQYF. The DNA for the CDR3 is TGTGCCAGCAGCCCTCGGGAGGCCTTGTCCTACGAGCAGTACTTC.

The genes are TRBV7-2 and TRBJ2-1; D possibly matches TRBD1 or TRBD2 (6 bases each). The CDR3 consists of 15 residues. The germline CDR1 and CDR2 sequences are SGHTA and FQGNSA. Deletions cut 4 bases from V and 4 bases from J, with 14 bases between. This CDR3 reads CASSSLRDIYNEQFF. The CDR3 bases are TGTGCCAGCAGCTCTCTGCGGGACATTTACAATGAGCAGTTCTTC.